This is a list of T cell receptor beta chains from one sample in a study of control samples from healthy donors and cancer patients. The protocol was immunoSEQ multiplex PCR, while the TCRdb copy is restricted to in-frame clones and leaves out a portion. The sample shows some 30,000 clones, roughly 91% of them seen only once. Sample: PBMCs. Receptors originate from a man aged 50 to 59 with lung cancer. Both conserved end residues are part of each CDR3. D genes are given only for firm matches. A clone size is listed for some rows: how often the clone was seen (once, few, many), or a class if it is expanded.

NA	TRBD1	TRBV7-2	TRBJ2-1	18	CASSVRGQGPTGDNEQFF	TGTGCCAGCAGCGTTAGGGGACAGGGGCCAACCGGGGATAATGAGCAGTTCTTC
NA	NA	TRBV7-2	TRBJ2-7	14	CASSLMYSTYEQYF	TGTGCCAGCAGCTTAATGTACAGTACCTACGAGCAGTACTTC
NA	NA	TRBV5-4	TRBJ1-6	15	CASSPEGNMVSPLHF	TGTGCCAGCAGCCCTGAGGGTAATATGGTTTCACCCCTCCACTTT
NA	TRBD1	TRBV6-6	TRBJ2-3	16	CASSRSRDRGPDTQYF	TGTGCCAGCAGTAGGTCCCGGGACAGGGGTCCGGATACGCAGTATTTT
NA	NA	TRBV7-2	TRBJ2-6	18	CASSFQTGGGSGANVLTF	TGTGCCAGCAGCTTCCAGACCGGGGGAGGATCTGGGGCCAACGTCCTGACTTTC
NA	NA	TRBV30	TRBJ1-2	14	CAWTVPAFHYGYTF	TGTGCCTGGACAGTCCCGGCGTTTCACTATGGCTACACCTTC
NA	NA	TRBV12-5	TRBJ1-1	10	CASGQFEAFF	TGTGCTAGTGGTCAATTTGAAGCTTTCTTT
NA	NA	TRBV18	TRBJ2-7	13	CASSPSSWDEQYF	TGTGCCAGCTCACCTTCGAGCTGGGACGAGCAGTACTTC
NA	TRBD2	TRBV10-3	TRBJ2-7	17	CAISESRTSGGFGEQYF	TGTGCCATCAGTGAGTCTAGGACTAGCGGGGGGTTCGGTGAGCAGTACTTC
NA	TRBD1	TRBV6-5	TRBJ2-1	14	CATTLTGGYNEQFF	TGTGCCACCACCCTGACAGGGGGGTACAATGAGCAGTTCTTC
NA	TRBD1	TRBV5-4	TRBJ1-1	16	CASSPPPGQGRTEAFF	TGTGCCAGCAGCCCCCCTCCGGGACAGGGTAGGACTGAAGCTTTCTTT
NA	NA	TRBV30	TRBJ1-2	13	CAWRLTGNNGYTF	TGTGCCTGGAGGCTAACCGGAAACAATGGCTACACCTTC
NA	NA	TRBV7-9	TRBJ1-4	15	CASSQYSGGNEKLFF	TGTGCCAGCAGCCAATATTCGGGAGGGAATGAAAAACTGTTTTTT
NA	NA	TRBV6-6	TRBJ2-1	12	CASSYGYNEQFF	TGTGCCAGCAGTTACGGCTACAATGAGCAGTTCTTC
once	NA	TRBV4-1	TRBJ1-2	15	CASSQDRQAPYGYTF	TGCGCCAGCAGCCAAGATAGGCAGGCTCCTTATGGCTACACCTTC
NA	NA	TRBV20-1	TRBJ2-2	13	CSANEQGAGELFF	TGCAGTGCTAATGAACAGGGTGCCGGGGAGCTGTTTTTT
NA	TRBD2	TRBV29-1	TRBJ2-5	17	CSAYLAGDPIIQETQYF	TGCAGCGCCTATCTAGCGGGGGACCCGATAATCCAAGAGACCCAGTACTTC
NA	NA	TRBV5-4	TRBJ1-2	13	CASSYRTGYGYTF	TGTGCCAGCAGCTACCGCACGGGGTATGGCTACACCTTC
NA	NA	TRBV6-6	TRBJ1-2	13	CASEERVTDGYTF	TGTGCCAGCGAGGAGAGGGTGACAGATGGCTACACCTTC
NA	NA	TRBV3-1/TRBV3-2	TRBJ2-1	12	CASSQPPNEQFF	TGTGCCAGCAGCCAACCCCCTAATGAGCAGTTCTTC
NA	NA	TRBV6-5	TRBJ1-6	15	CASTGLWGSESPLHF	TGTGCCAGCACTGGTTTATGGGGGTCGGAGTCACCCCTCCACTTT
NA	NA	TRBV2	TRBJ1-4	15	CASSARTARNEKLFF	TGTGCCAGCAGTGCCCGGACGGCGAGAAATGAAAAACTGTTTTTT
NA	NA	TRBV5-4	TRBJ2-7	14	CASRKGPQTYEQYF	TGTGCCAGCAGGAAGGGACCGCAGACCTACGAGCAGTACTTC
NA	NA	TRBV5-1	TRBJ1-1	15	CASSFGQGLDTEAFF	TGCGCCAGCAGCTTTGGGCAGGGGTTGGACACTGAAGCTTTCTTT
NA	NA	TRBV6-2/TRBV6-3	TRBJ2-1	13	CASSYIGDDEQFF	TGTGCCAGCAGTTACATTGGCGACGATGAGCAGTTCTTC
few	TRBD2	TRBV7-9	TRBJ2-3	15	CASSLLSGGPDTQYF	TGTGCCAGCAGCTTACTAAGCGGGGGCCCAGATACGCAGTATTTT
medium-sized	TRBD1	TRBV7-9	TRBJ2-7	17	CASSLASGTGYTYEQYF	TGTGCCAGCAGCTTAGCATCCGGGACAGGGTATACCTACGAGCAGTACTTC
once	NA	TRBV29-1	TRBJ2-3	13	CSVVRSSTDTQYF	TGCAGCGTAGTTAGGTCTAGCACAGATACGCAGTATTTT
NA	NA	TRBV15	TRBJ2-3	16	CATSRDKGQGTDTQYF	TGTGCCACCAGCAGAGATAAGGGCCAAGGCACAGATACGCAGTATTTT
NA	NA	TRBV7-2	TRBJ2-3	16	CASSLVGTLNGGTQYF	TGTGCCAGCAGCTTAGTCGGGACCCTCAATGGCGGAACGCAGTATTTT
NA	NA	TRBV19	TRBJ2-1	15	CASSISRTSYNEQFF	TGTGCCAGTAGTATTAGTCGGACATCCTACAATGAGCAGTTCTTC
NA	NA	TRBV6-5	TRBJ1-5	14	CASSYAQENQPQHF	TGTGCCAGCAGTTACGCGCAGGAGAATCAGCCCCAGCATTTT
NA	NA	TRBV3-1/TRBV3-2	TRBJ2-1	13	CASSHLLANEQFF	TGTGCCAGCAGCCATCTATTAGCAAATGAGCAGTTCTTC
NA	NA	TRBV5-4	TRBJ2-1	15	CASSFDRNSYNEQFF	TGTGCCAGCAGCTTCGACAGGAACTCCTACAATGAGCAGTTCTTC
NA	TRBD1	TRBV29-1	TRBJ1-6	14	CSVGTGDFGSPLHF	TGCAGCGTGGGGACAGGGGATTTTGGTTCACCCCTCCACTTT
once	TRBD1	TRBV9	TRBJ1-6	16	CASSETPDRYNSPLHF	TGTGCCAGCAGCGAAACCCCGGACAGGTATAATTCACCCCTCCACTTT
NA	TRBD1	TRBV5-5	TRBJ2-1	17	CASSLGQGEISYNEQFF	TGTGCCAGCAGCTTGGGACAGGGGGAAATCTCCTACAATGAGCAGTTCTTC
NA	NA	TRBV3-1/TRBV3-2	TRBJ1-4	13	CASSQVLGEKLFF	TGTGCCAGCAGCCAAGTTTTGGGGGAAAAACTGTTTTTT
NA	TRBD1	TRBV6-2/TRBV6-3	TRBJ2-1	17	CASSSTEGDRGVNEQFF	TGTGCCAGCAGTTCTACCGAGGGGGACAGGGGAGTAAATGAGCAGTTCTTC
NA	TRBD2	TRBV7-6	TRBJ2-2	17	CASSLAGSGGATGELFF	TGTGCCAGCAGCTTAGCTGGTAGCGGGGGTGCCACCGGGGAGCTGTTTTTT
NA	TRBD1	TRBV5-4	TRBJ1-4	19	CAPSPGGTGGDGGMGKLFF	TGTGCCCCCAGCCCAGGGGGGACAGGGGGCGATGGGGGAATGGGAAAACTGTTTTTT
NA	TRBD1	TRBV4-1	TRBJ1-1	17	CASSQRGLRDRANEAFF	TGCGCCAGCAGCCAAAGAGGACTTAGGGACAGGGCTAATGAAGCTTTCTTT
NA	TRBD1	TRBV11-2	TRBJ1-2	13	CASSLAGGDGYTF	TGTGCCAGCAGCTTAGCAGGGGGCGATGGCTACACCTTC
NA	TRBD1	TRBV5-4	TRBJ2-4	16	CASSFGDRDPKNIQYF	TGTGCCAGCAGCTTCGGGGACAGGGATCCCAAAAACATTCAGTACTTC
NA	NA	TRBV5-8	TRBJ1-1	13	CASTGSLLTEAFF	TGTGCCAGCACGGGCAGTTTACTCACTGAAGCTTTCTTT
NA	NA	TRBV6-1	TRBJ1-4	13	CASSEFQEAKLFF	TGTGCCAGCAGTGAATTCCAGGAGGCAAAACTGTTTTTT